One and the same sample provided the 29 T cell receptor beta chains below, sequenced in a study of shared clonotypes between healthy human individuals. TCRdb's copy holds only in-frame clones and misses some; the assay was immunoSEQ multiplex PCR. The data contain about 100,000 clones, 68% of them seen just once; the ten biggest clones take up more than 20%. Material: memory CD8+ T cells sorted from blood. The subset here: CD45RO+ cells pooled with CCR7-negative TemRA cells. Source of these receptors: a woman in her twenties or thirties in good health.

The genes are TRBV7-9 and TRBJ2-1; D call uncertain. The CDR3 sequence is 13 residues long. Germline CDR1 and CDR2: SEHNR and FQNEAQ (reference sequence). V lost 3 bases and J lost 8, with 11 bases in between. This chain's CDR3 is CASSFPIWDEQFF. The CDR3 coding sequence is TGTGCCAGCAGCTTCCCTATTTGGGATGAGCAGTTCTTC.

This clone was picked up many times. Other DNA sequences of this sample code for an identical CDR3. The chain employs TRBV15 and TRBJ2-3; D possibly uses TRBD1 or TRBD2 (5 bases each). The CDR3 runs to 16 residues. V gave up 1 base and J gave up 4 bases, with 15 bases separating them. The V gene's germline CDR1 is LNHNV and CDR2 YYDKDF (reference sequence). The CDR3, as DNA: TGTGCCACCAGCAGAGCGAGGGGCGCGGGTGCAGATACGCAGTATTTT. It translates to CATSRARGAGADTQYF.

This clone appeared a single time. This chain joins TRBV2 and TRBJ1-3; perhaps TRBD1 as D (5 bases). Trimming shortened V by 6 bases and J by 8 bases, and 17 bases separated the two germline ends. Germline V gene lookup returns CDR1 SNHLY and CDR2 FYNNEI. CDR3 length: 14 residues. Here the CDR3 reads CASSAGFGADTIYF. The CDR3 DNA reads as TGTGCCAGCAGCGCAGGGTTTGGTGCTGACACCATATATTTT.

J is TRBJ2-2 and V is TRBV6-1; D possibly corresponds to TRBD2 (6 bases). The CDR3 spans 19 residues. V was shortened by 2 bases and J by 7 bases, with 26 bases between the two germline ends. The germline CDR1 and CDR2 sequences are MNHNS and SASEGT. The CDR3, as DNA: TGTGCCAGCAGTGAAACGCTCGGCGGGCCCGGAGGGGCCGGCGGGGAGCTGTTTTTT. Its protein product is CASSETLGGPGGAGGELFF.

The CDR3 sequence is CASSKEGVQPQHF. Written as DNA, the CDR3 is TGTGCCAGCAGCAAAGAAGGGGTCCAGCCCCAGCATTTT. V usage is TRBV6-4 and J usage is TRBJ1-5, with TRBD1 as a possible D gene (5 bases). This CDR3 region has 13 residues. Between the trimmed V and J ends, which lost 6 bases and 7 bases, there was a span of 13 bases. Germline values: CDR1 MRHNA, CDR2 SNTAGT.

The sample holds a few counts of this clone. V is TRBV25-1 and J is TRBJ1-3, with TRBD1 as a possible D gene (6 bases). Looked up from germline, CDR1 is MGHDK and CDR2 is SYGVNS. The V end lost 3 bases, the J end lost 3 bases, and 12 bases lay between the germline ends. The length of the CDR3 is 15 residues. For the CDR3, the DNA is TGTGCCAGCAGTGACCGGGGGCTTGATGGAAACACCATATATTTT. Protein: CASSDRGLDGNTIYF.

In its sample, this clone was seen many times. V is TRBV6-4 and J is TRBJ2-3, with TRBD2 matching 7 bases. The ends lost 8 bases at V and 2 bases at J; junction bases unmatched: 4. Germline values: CDR1 MRHNA, CDR2 SNTAGT. The CDR3 covers 13 residues. CDR3 protein: CASRGTITDTQYF. CDR3 DNA sequence: TGTGCCAGCCGCGGGACTATCACAGATACGCAGTATTTT.

The CDR3 nucleotides are TGTGCCAGCAGCTTCATCCGTGGGGTACTAGGAGAAAAACTGTTTTTT. As protein: CASSFIRGVLGEKLFF. The chain links TRBV7-9 to TRBJ1-4; D is uncertain. The ends were cut back, 3 bases at V and 8 bases at J, with 19 bases in the middle. Per the germline V gene, CDR1 is SEHNR and CDR2 is FQNEAQ (reference sequence). The CDR3 has 16 amino acids.

The V and J genes are TRBV4-2 and TRBJ2-7; 8 bases are shared with TRBD2. CDR1 is LGHNA, CDR2 YNFKEQ, per germline. The CDR3 is 15 amino acids. The V segment lost 3 bases and the J segment 7 bases; nucleotides outside the gene matches: 11. CDR3 nucleotide sequence: TGTGCCAGCAGCCACACGGATATAGCGGGGTTTGAGCAGTACTTC. Protein: CASSHTDIAGFEQYF.

In this sample, this clone turned up a few times. The rearrangement links TRBV25-1 to TRBJ2-1, with D perhaps matching TRBD2 (5 bases). Trimming pared 6 bases from V and 0 bases from J, leaving 9 bases between. The CDR3 totals 14 residues. Germline V lookup: CDR1 MGHDK, CDR2 SYGVNS. DNA of the CDR3: TGTGCCAGCAGCGATGGAGGCTCCTACAATGAGCAGTTCTTC. Translation: CASSDGGSYNEQFF.

The genes are TRBV4-1 and TRBJ1-2; no clear D gene. The length of the CDR3 is 12 residues. V lost 2 bases, J lost 5 bases, and 6 bases lay in between. CDR1 and CDR2 from the germline V gene are MGHRA and YSYEKL. CDR3 residues: CASSQTEYGYTF. CDR3 DNA: TGCGCCAGCAGCCAAACAGAATATGGCTACACCTTC.

The chain carries TRBV28 and TRBJ2-3, with TRBD2 matching 12 bases. This CDR3 spans 17 amino acids. Per the germline V gene, CDR1 is MDHEN and CDR2 is SYDVKM. V lost 5 bases to trimming and J lost 1 base; unmatched junction nucleotides: 7. The CDR3 sequence: CASSPLGLAGGTDTQYF. The CDR3 coding sequence is TGTGCCAGCAGTCCATTGGGACTAGCGGGCGGCACAGATACGCAGTATTTT.

The chain carries TRBV4-1 and TRBJ2-5; TRBD2 matches 13 bases. This CDR3 is built from 16 residues. J lost 4 bases, V lost 2 bases, and 4 bases had no gene match. The germline CDR1 and CDR2 sequences are MGHRA and YSYEKL. The DNA for the CDR3 is TGCGCCAGCAGCCAAATGAGGACTAGCGGGAGAGAGACCCAGTACTTC. Its translation: CASSQMRTSGRETQYF.

V gene TRBV5-5 combines with J gene TRBJ1-5, with 7 bases identical to TRBD1. Germline CDR1 reads SGHKS; CDR2 reads YYEKEE (reference sequence). With V trimmed by 1 base and J by 7 bases, 8 bases remained unmatched. This CDR3 has 15 residues. CDR3 sequence: CASSLSTGAGQPQHF. CDR3 bases: TGTGCCAGCAGCTTGTCTACAGGGGCCGGCCAGCCCCAGCATTTT.

The V call is TRBV7-3, the J call TRBJ2-7, with TRBD1 as a possible D gene (5 bases). CDR1 and CDR2 from the germline V gene are SGHTA and FQGTGA. V dropped 5 bases and J dropped 3 bases, with 17 bases sitting between them. CDR3 size: 15 residues. This chain's CDR3 is CASSPRWGKGYEQYF. The CDR3 DNA sequence: TGTGCCAGCAGCCCAAGATGGGGCAAGGGCTACGAGCAGTACTTC.

This chain uses TRBV19 with TRBJ1-1, with 7 positions matching TRBD1. With V trimmed by 5 bases and J by 1 base, 4 bases remained unmatched. Germline assignment: CDR1 LNHDA and CDR2 SQIVND (reference sequence). The CDR3 is made up of 14 amino acids. CDR3 nucleotide sequence: TGTGCCAGTAGTCCCTGGACAGGGAACACTGAAGCTTTCTTT. Protein: CASSPWTGNTEAFF.

This clone has more than one count but fewer than ten. This chain uses TRBV28 with TRBJ2-4, with TRBD2 as a possible D gene (6 bases). Germline V lookup: CDR1 MDHEN, CDR2 SYDVKM. V lost 2 bases and J 0 bases, leaving 14 bases between the germline ends. The CDR3 runs 17 residues. The CDR3 is CASSLGFEEGAKNIQYF. In nucleotides, the CDR3 is TGTGCCAGCAGTTTAGGTTTTGAGGAGGGAGCCAAAAACATTCAGTACTTC. The full variable domain, completed using reference TRBV28 and TRBJ2-4, is DVKVTQSSRYLVKRTGEKVFLECVQDMDHENMFWYRQDPGLGLRLIYFSYDVKMKEKGDIPEGYSVSREKKERFSLILESASTNQTSMYLCASSLGFEEGAKNIQYFGAGTRLSVL.

The chain carries TRBV6-1 and TRBJ1-1; D unclear. This CDR3 has 14 amino acids. V lost 1 base, J lost 3 bases, and 9 bases lay in between. Germline V gives CDR1 MNHNS, CDR2 SASEGT. CDR3 sequence reads: CASSEGYRYTEAFF. The CDR3 region has the DNA TGTGCCAGCAGTGAAGGGTACAGATACACTGAAGCTTTCTTT.

The genes are TRBV7-3 and TRBJ2-5; 7 nucleotides agree with TRBD1. Germline CDR1 reads SGHTA; CDR2 reads FQGTGA. After removal of 3 bases from V and 5 bases from J, the junction contained 9 bases not matched to a gene. The CDR3 consists of 15 residues. CDR3 protein: CASSFRHSGGETQYF. The CDR3 DNA reads TGTGCCAGCAGCTTTCGCCATTCAGGGGGTGAGACCCAGTACTTC.

This chain joins TRBV2 and TRBJ2-7; the match to TRBD1 covers 10 bases. Germline lookup yields CDR1 SNHLY and CDR2 FYNNEI. There are 14 residues in the CDR3. Trimming removed 4 bases from V and 5 bases from J; junction bases left unmatched: 5. The CDR3 DNA follows: TGTGCCAGCAGTGGAGGACAGGGGGTGAACGAGCAGTACTTC. Its protein product is CASSGGQGVNEQYF.

This clone has only one observation. This chain uses TRBV1 with TRBJ1-2. TRBV1 is a pseudogene segment. This CDR3 region has 16 residues. The CDR3 DNA reads as TGCACCAGCAGTGCCGTTAGTGTGCGAAAGACCTATGGCTACACCTTC. The encoded protein is CTSSAVSVRKTYGYTF.

The chain carries TRBV4-1 and TRBJ2-7; possibly TRBD2 for D (5 bases). CDR1 is MGHRA and CDR2 is YSYEKL in the germline V gene. The CDR3 length is 16 residues. The ends were cut back, 1 base at V and 4 bases at J, with 17 bases in the middle. CDR3 sequence: CASSQVTDSSSYEQYF. The CDR3 DNA is TGCGCCAGCAGCCAAGTTACGGACTCGTCCTCTTACGAGCAGTACTTC.

The chain has TRBV19 and TRBJ1-5, with D uncertain. Trimming took off 5 bases at V and 6 bases at J, with 14 bases between the two ends. In germline, CDR1 is LNHDA, CDR2 SQIVND (reference sequence). The CDR3 loop spans 14 amino acids. The DNA for the CDR3 is TGTGCCAGTAGTGTCCGGACGGGCGGTCAGCCCCAGCATTTT. Amino acids: CASSVRTGGQPQHF.

This rearrangement joins TRBV7-6 to TRBJ2-5; D may be TRBD1 (5 bases). This CDR3 region has 13 residues. Germline CDR1 is SGHVS and CDR2 is FNYEAQ. V was shortened by 5 bases and J by 1 base, with 8 bases between the two germline ends. DNA of the CDR3: TGTGCCAGCAGCACCCAGGGCCAAGAGACCCAGTACTTC. This sequence encodes CASSTQGQETQYF.

The chain employs TRBV6-5 and TRBJ1-2; possible D gene TRBD1, 5 bases. CDR1 and CDR2 (germline): MNHEY, SVGAGI. Deletions cut 6 bases from V and 4 bases from J, with 12 bases between. The CDR3 is 13 amino acids. The CDR3 is CASSRDASYGYTF. CDR3 DNA sequence: TGTGCCAGCAGCCGGGACGCGAGCTATGGCTACACCTTC.

The V call is TRBV5-4, the J call TRBJ2-1; 9 positions match TRBD2. The CDR3 is 17 residues long. Germline V gene data show CDR1 as SGHNT and CDR2 as YYREEE (reference sequence). Losses at the gene ends were 0 bases for V and 11 bases for J; bases not matched to a gene: 15. CDR3 in amino acids: CASSLVGSPGLAYKQFF. The CDR3 region has the DNA TGTGCCAGCAGCTTGGTGGGGTCTCCGGGACTAGCATACAAGCAGTTCTTC.

The rearrangement uses TRBV19 and TRBJ2-7; no definite D call. CDR1 and CDR2 from the germline V gene are LNHDA and SQIVND (reference sequence). The V end lost 3 bases, the J end lost 3 bases, and 9 bases lay between the germline ends. The CDR3 loop spans 13 amino acids. For the CDR3, the DNA is TGTGCCAGTAGTATGTTTACTAACTACGAGCAGTACTTC. Its protein product is CASSMFTNYEQYF.

The gene calls are TRBV28 and TRBJ2-2; TRBD2 matches at 10 bases. Germline assignment: CDR1 MDHEN and CDR2 SYDVKM. The CDR3 runs 17 residues. V dropped 2 bases and J dropped 3; count of bases not matched to a gene: 6. The CDR3, as DNA: TGTGCCAGCAGTTTAAGTCTAGCGGGAGCCCACACCGGGGAGCTGTTTTTT. Translating it yields CASSLSLAGAHTGELFF. The whole variable domain, filled in from reference TRBV28 and TRBJ2-2, reads DVKVTQSSRYLVKRTGEKVFLECVQDMDHENMFWYRQDPGLGLRLIYFSYDVKMKEKGDIPEGYSVSREKKERFSLILESASTNQTSMYLCASSLSLAGAHTGELFFGEGSRLTVL.

The J gene is TRBJ2-7, the V gene TRBV14, with 10 bases that match TRBD2. V lost 1 base, J lost 5 bases, and 5 bases stayed unmatched. This CDR3 is built from 15 residues. Germline-derived CDR1 and CDR2 are SGHDN and FVKESK. CDR3 DNA: TGTGCCAGCAGCCAAGTCCTAGCGGGAGTCCACGAGCAGTACTTC. Protein: CASSQVLAGVHEQYF.